A single sample is the source of the 18 T cell receptor beta chains below, sequenced in a study of STAT5B mutations in CD4+ large granular lymphocyte leukemia. The method was immunoSEQ multiplex PCR; TCRdb's version includes in-frame clones alone and lacks a portion of them. The profile covers some 32,000 clones, with around 85% appearing a single time and roughly 4.5% taken by the ten largest. Sequencing was performed on CD4+ T cells from blood buffy coats. The receptor set was obtained from a human donor in good health.

The rearrangement joins TRBV19 to TRBJ2-7; D unresolved. In germline, CDR1 is LNHDA, CDR2 SQIVND (reference sequence). This CDR3 has 13 residues. V gave up 2 bases and J gave up 1 base, with 6 bases separating them. CDR3 protein: CASSIRVSYEQYF. CDR3 in DNA: TGTGCCAGTAGTATACGAGTTTCCTACGAGCAGTACTTC.

The chain links TRBV12-2 to TRBJ2-5; the table assigns TRBD2, which was not confirmed against the DNA. TRBV12-2 is shown as a pseudogene. The CDR3 is 14 residues long. The CDR3 loop reads CASRLAGGSETQYF. In DNA form, the CDR3 reads TGTGCAAGTCGCTTAGCGGGGGGGTCGGAGACCCAGTACTTC.

V usage is TRBV7-3 and J usage is TRBJ2-1; 9 nucleotides match TRBD1. Germline V gene data show CDR1 as SGHTA and CDR2 as FQGTGA. The CDR3 is made up of 15 amino acids. The V gene end was trimmed by 5 bases and the J gene end by 0 bases; junction bases not matched to a gene: 2. CDR3 bases: TGTGCCAGCAGCCAGACAGGGGGCTCCTACAATGAGCAGTTCTTC. Translating gives CASSQTGGSYNEQFF.

The chain employs TRBV5-5 and TRBJ2-1; 14 bases match TRBD2. Germline CDR1 is SGHKS and CDR2 is YYEKEE (reference sequence). V lost 1 base to trimming and J lost 2 bases; unmatched junction nucleotides: 11. The CDR3 runs to 20 residues. CDR3 DNA: TGTGCCAGCAGCTTGTATGGGACTAGCGGGAGATTGGGAACCTACAATGAGCAGTTCTTC. Residues: CASSLYGTSGRLGTYNEQFF.

The rearrangement joins TRBV6-6 to TRBJ1-2; 9 bases fit TRBD1. Trimming removed 5 bases from V and 2 bases from J; junction bases left unmatched: 6. Germline CDR1 and CDR2: MNHNY and SVGAGI (reference sequence). The CDR3 totals 15 residues. CDR3 coding DNA: TGTGCCAGCAGTCCTAACAGGGGGCTGAACTATGGCTACACCTTC. This translates into CASSPNRGLNYGYTF.

V and J are TRBV5-1 and TRBJ2-4, with D maybe TRBD2 (6 bases). There are 15 residues in the CDR3. Germline values: CDR1 SGHRS, CDR2 YFSETQ. V was shortened by 0 bases and J by 8 bases, with 15 bases between the two germline ends. CDR3 bases: TGCGCCAGCAGCTTGGTCGGGGGAGAGTCTCACATTCAGTACTTC. Protein: CASSLVGGESHIQYF.

J is TRBJ2-1 and V is TRBV5-6; D may be TRBD2 (6 bases). V lost 2 bases to trimming and J lost 9 bases, with 12 bases between them. This CDR3 has 13 amino acids. Germline lookup yields CDR1 SGHDT and CDR2 YYEEEE. CDR3 DNA: TGTGCCAGCAGCTTAATCGGAGGGGTTGAGCAGTTCTTC. Protein sequence: CASSLIGGVEQFF.

This clone has only a few counts. This chain joins TRBV27 and TRBJ2-3; tentatively, D is TRBD1 or TRBD2 (5 bases each). Trimming removed 6 bases from V and 13 bases from J, with 17 bases in between. The V gene's germline CDR1 is MNHEY and CDR2 SMNVEV (reference sequence). CDR3 length: 12 residues. The CDR3 reads CASSPEGRQKYF. CDR3 nucleotide sequence: TGTGCCAGCAGCCCCGAGGGGCGGCAGAAGTATTTT.

This clone was observed a single time. The chain carries TRBV29-1 and TRBJ2-7; no reliable D call. This CDR3 spans 13 amino acids. Between the trimmed V and J ends, which lost 5 bases and 0 bases, there was a span of 11 bases. Germline CDR1 and CDR2: SQVTM and ANQGSEA. CDR3 bases: TGCAGCGTTATTCCCTCAGACTCCTACGAGCAGTACTTC. It yields the protein CSVIPSDSYEQYF.

The chain recombines TRBV7-9 with TRBJ2-7; D call uncertain. The CDR3 extends over 13 amino acids. The germline CDR1 and CDR2 sequences are SEHNR and FQNEAQ (reference sequence). The V end lost 1 base, the J end lost 7 bases, and 11 bases lay between the germline ends. The CDR3 sequence is CASSLGGYEEQYF. The CDR3 DNA reads as TGTGCCAGCAGCTTAGGTGGATATGAAGAGCAGTACTTC.

The rearrangement links TRBV11-2 to TRBJ2-7; D possibly corresponds to TRBD1 (6 bases). Trimming pared 5 bases from V and 2 bases from J, leaving 13 bases between. The CDR3 is 14 amino acids. Germline V gives CDR1 SGHAT, CDR2 FQNNGV. The CDR3 DNA reads TGTGCCAGCAGCCCTCGACAGGACGCCTACGAGCAGTACTTC. It yields the protein CASSPRQDAYEQYF.

The chain uses TRBV11-1 and TRBJ2-3; 9 bases match TRBD2. J was trimmed by 1 base and V by 6 bases; bases with no gene match: 8. The CDR3 has 16 amino acids. The germline CDR1 and CDR2 sequences are SGHAT and FQDESV (reference sequence). CDR3 loop: CASRLAGGQGTDTQYF. The CDR3 DNA sequence: TGTGCCAGCAGGCTCGCGGGAGGGCAAGGCACAGATACGCAGTATTTT.

This chain links TRBV27 with TRBJ1-4, with D possibly matching TRBD1 (5 bases). The CDR3 is made up of 14 amino acids. The germline CDR1 and CDR2 sequences are MNHEY and SMNVEV (reference sequence). Trimming removed 4 bases from V and 1 base from J, with 7 bases in between. The CDR3, as DNA: TGTGCCAGCAGTTCTAGGGGAACTAATGAAAAACTGTTTTTT. It translates to CASSSRGTNEKLFF.

This chain uses TRBV10-1 with TRBJ2-7, with D perhaps matching TRBD1 or TRBD2 (5 bases each). The CDR3 length is 14 residues. Germline CDR1 WNHNN, CDR2 SYGVQD (reference sequence). V lost 3 bases to trimming and J lost 0 bases, with 9 bases between them. CDR3 coding DNA: TGCGCCAGCAGTGATGAGGGGTCCTCCTACGAGCAGTACTTC. It specifies CASSDEGSSYEQYF.

This clone was detected once. This chain links TRBV5-1 with TRBJ2-1; 14 nucleotides line up with TRBD2. Germline V CDR1 and CDR2: SGHRS, YFSETQ. With V trimmed by 1 base and J by 8 bases, 8 bases remained unmatched. The CDR3 has 17 residues. CDR3 bases: TGCGCCAGCAGCTTGTTAGCAGGACTAGCGGGAGGCTATGAGCAGTTCTTC. It encodes CASSLLAGLAGGYEQFF.

This clone was found a few times. The chain combines TRBV18 with TRBJ2-7, with no clear D. This CDR3 is built from 15 residues. Trimming cost V 0 bases and J 0 bases, with 9 bases left between them. Germline CDR1 and CDR2: KGHSH and LQKENI. Here the CDR3 reads CASSPPSRTSYEQYF. In DNA form, the CDR3 reads TGTGCCAGCTCACCACCGTCCCGAACCTCCTACGAGCAGTACTTC.

The CDR3: CASSPRQGSSYNEQFF. In nucleotides, the CDR3 is TGTGCCAGCTCACCGCGACAGGGGAGCTCCTACAATGAGCAGTTCTTC. V gene TRBV18 combines with J gene TRBJ2-1; the match to TRBD1 covers 8 bases. CDR1 is KGHSH and CDR2 is LQKENI in the germline V gene. The CDR3 extends over 16 amino acids. Unmatched junction bases numbered 4, after V lost 3 bases and J lost 0 bases.

This sequence joins TRBV7-2 and TRBJ2-5; no definite D call. The CDR3 runs 15 residues. Germline V gene lookup returns CDR1 SGHTA and CDR2 FQGNSA. Trimming took off 0 bases at V and 4 bases at J, with 12 bases between the two ends. This CDR3 reads CASSLAGWVRETQYF. Written as DNA, the CDR3 is TGTGCCAGCAGCTTAGCGGGCTGGGTCCGAGAGACCCAGTACTTC.